Included here is one TCR beta chain sequence, with context. The data belong to a study of blood T cell repertoires in COVID-19. The protocol was immunoSEQ multiplex PCR, while the TCRdb copy is restricted to in-frame clones and leaves out a portion. The table includes some 250,000 clones, 70% to 90% detected once. Recruits, aged about 18 to 100 years, lived in approximately 26 US areas. Germline V lookup: CDR1 SGHRS, CDR2 YFSETQ. With 0 bases removed from V and 5 bases from J, the gap between germline ends came to 5 bases. The CDR3 is made up of 13 amino acids. The J gene is TRBJ2-2, the V gene TRBV5-1; D gene ambiguous. The sample consisted of PBMCs or T cells enriched from blood (not recorded which). The receptor was isolated from a woman between 50 and 59 years old who had recovered from COVID-19. CDR3 loop: CASSLGATGELFF. CDR3 coding DNA: TGCGCCAGCAGCTTGGGCGCGACCGGGGAGCTGTTTTTT.